This is a list of T cell receptor beta chains from one sample in a study of shared clonotypes between healthy human individuals. Sequencing used immunoSEQ multiplex PCR; TCRdb keeps in-frame clones, though not all of them. The sample yields just over 2,000,000 clones, 90% to 95% seen once. The specimen was naive CD4+ T cells sorted from blood. The receptors derive from a man aged 18 to 29 in good health. The CDR3 runs from the conserved cysteine through the conserved F or W. The order of the fields is J gene, clone size, D gene, V gene, CDR3 length, CDR3 DNA, CDR3 protein. D genes are given only for firm matches. The size field is filled for only some rows; it gives once, few, many or a size class.

J gene: TRBJ1-4; clone size: -; D gene: -; V gene: TRBV4-1; CDR3 length: 14; CDR3 DNA: TGCGCCCCCCGCGATGTCTGCAAAAATGAAAAACTGTTTTTT; CDR3 protein: CAPRDVCKNEKLFF
J gene: TRBJ2-3; clone size: -; D gene: TRBD1; V gene: TRBV29-1; CDR3 length: 13; CDR3 DNA: TGCAGCGTCGGCGACAGGGCTGTTGATACGCAGTATTTT; CDR3 protein: CSVGDRAVDTQYF
J gene: TRBJ1-2; clone size: -; D gene: TRBD1; V gene: TRBV6-5; CDR3 length: 15; CDR3 DNA: TGTGCCAGCAGTTACCTGGTGACAGGGCGGTATGGCTACACCTTC; CDR3 protein: CASSYLVTGRYGYTF
J gene: TRBJ1-1; clone size: -; D gene: TRBD1; V gene: TRBV30; CDR3 length: 12; CDR3 DNA: TGTGCCTGGAGTGTCAGGGGGCCTGAAGCTTTCTTT; CDR3 protein: CAWSVRGPEAFF
J gene: TRBJ2-3; clone size: -; D gene: TRBD1; V gene: TRBV4-1; CDR3 length: 16; CDR3 DNA: TGCGCCAGCAGCCCGGCCGGGACAGGGTTTTTAGATACGCAGTATTTT; CDR3 protein: CASSPAGTGFLDTQYF
J gene: TRBJ2-3; clone size: -; D gene: TRBD2; V gene: TRBV9; CDR3 length: 14; CDR3 DNA: TGTGCCAGCAGCGGACTAGCGGGGGCGGATACGCAGTATTTT; CDR3 protein: CASSGLAGADTQYF
J gene: TRBJ2-5; clone size: -; D gene: -; V gene: TRBV30; CDR3 length: 13; CDR3 DNA: TGTGCCTGGAGTGGAGGCACACAAGAGACCCAGTACTTC; CDR3 protein: CAWSGGTQETQYF
J gene: TRBJ2-7; clone size: -; D gene: TRBD2; V gene: TRBV5-4; CDR3 length: 18; CDR3 DNA: TGTGCCAGCAGCGGAGGGACTAGCGGGAGGGTTCTCGGCTACGAGCAGTACTTC; CDR3 protein: CASSGGTSGRVLGYEQYF
J gene: TRBJ1-1; clone size: -; D gene: -; V gene: TRBV7-9; CDR3 length: 13; CDR3 DNA: TGTGCCAGCAGCTTACAGGGAGGGACTGAAGCTTTCTTT; CDR3 protein: CASSLQGGTEAFF
J gene: TRBJ2-1; clone size: once; D gene: -; V gene: TRBV2; CDR3 length: 12; CDR3 DNA: TGTGCCAGCGAGCGAGGAGTTAATGAGCAGTTCTTC; CDR3 protein: CASERGVNEQFF
J gene: TRBJ1-1; clone size: -; D gene: -; V gene: TRBV7-3; CDR3 length: 13; CDR3 DNA: TGTGCCAGCAGCTATCAGGGTAGCACTGAAGCTTTCTTT; CDR3 protein: CASSYQGSTEAFF
J gene: TRBJ2-4; clone size: -; D gene: -; V gene: TRBV29-1; CDR3 length: 15; CDR3 DNA: TGCAGCGTTGCGGGAGCAGCAGGGGCCAAAAACATTCAGTACTTC; CDR3 protein: CSVAGAAGAKNIQYF
J gene: TRBJ1-2; clone size: -; D gene: TRBD1; V gene: TRBV30; CDR3 length: 13; CDR3 DNA: TGTGCCTGGAGTGTACAGGGGGCGAATGGCTACACCTTC; CDR3 protein: CAWSVQGANGYTF
J gene: TRBJ2-2; clone size: -; D gene: -; V gene: TRBV15; CDR3 length: 15; CDR3 DNA: TGTGCCACCAGCAGAGATCGGAGAACTACCGGGGAGCTGTTTTTT; CDR3 protein: CATSRDRRTTGELFF
J gene: TRBJ1-4; clone size: -; D gene: -; V gene: TRBV11-2; CDR3 length: 15; CDR3 DNA: TGTGCCAGCAGCTCCTTATCGAGCGGGGAGGAAAAACTGTTTTTT; CDR3 protein: CASSSLSSGEEKLFF
J gene: TRBJ2-7; clone size: -; D gene: -; V gene: TRBV30; CDR3 length: 14; CDR3 DNA: TGTGCCTGGGAGCCACCGGGAACCTCCTACGAGCAGTACTTC; CDR3 protein: CAWEPPGTSYEQYF
J gene: TRBJ2-5; clone size: -; D gene: TRBD1; V gene: TRBV5-1; CDR3 length: 15; CDR3 DNA: TGCGCCAGCAAGCAAGCGACAGGGTACCAAGAGACCCAGTACTTC; CDR3 protein: CASKQATGYQETQYF
J gene: TRBJ2-3; clone size: -; D gene: -; V gene: TRBV30; CDR3 length: 15; CDR3 DNA: TGTGCCTGGAGTGTCGAGGCGCAGTTCACAGATACGCAGTATTTT; CDR3 protein: CAWSVEAQFTDTQYF
J gene: TRBJ1-6; clone size: many; D gene: -; V gene: TRBV2; CDR3 length: 14; CDR3 DNA: TGTGCCAGCGGGTGGGGGGCGGATAATTCACCCCTCCACTTT; CDR3 protein: CASGWGADNSPLHF
J gene: TRBJ1-6; clone size: -; D gene: -; V gene: TRBV27; CDR3 length: 15; CDR3 DNA: TGTGCCAGCAGTTTATCTCGCAGGGTGGATTCACCCCTCCACTTT; CDR3 protein: CASSLSRRVDSPLHF
J gene: TRBJ2-2; clone size: -; D gene: TRBD1; V gene: TRBV19; CDR3 length: 12; CDR3 DNA: TGTGCCACGGGACAGGGTGCCGGGGAGCTGTTTTTT; CDR3 protein: CATGQGAGELFF
J gene: TRBJ2-7; clone size: -; D gene: -; V gene: TRBV6-6; CDR3 length: 16; CDR3 DNA: TGTGCCAGCAGTTACGACCACCTCTCCTTGGGCCACGAGCAGTACTTC; CDR3 protein: CASSYDHLSLGHEQYF
J gene: TRBJ2-5; clone size: once; D gene: TRBD1; V gene: TRBV18; CDR3 length: 15; CDR3 DNA: TGTGCCAGCTCAGCAAACAGGGGTGGGCGAGAGACCCAGTACTTC; CDR3 protein: CASSANRGGRETQYF
J gene: TRBJ2-1; clone size: -; D gene: -; V gene: TRBV7-9; CDR3 length: 13; CDR3 DNA: TGTGCCAGCAGCTTCCGGGGTCCGAATGAGCAGTTCTTC; CDR3 protein: CASSFRGPNEQFF
J gene: TRBJ2-7; clone size: -; D gene: -; V gene: TRBV6-6; CDR3 length: 14; CDR3 DNA: TGTGCCAGCAGTTACACGCAGGGGTCGTACGAGCAGTACTTC; CDR3 protein: CASSYTQGSYEQYF
J gene: TRBJ1-1; clone size: -; D gene: -; V gene: TRBV27; CDR3 length: 14; CDR3 DNA: TGTGCCACCCGACGAGGAGCCGGCCCCACTGAAGCTTTCTTT; CDR3 protein: CATRRGAGPTEAFF
J gene: TRBJ2-7; clone size: once; D gene: -; V gene: TRBV6-6; CDR3 length: 14; CDR3 DNA: TGTGCCAGCAGTTTCGGACATCCCCCCTACGAGCAGTACTTC; CDR3 protein: CASSFGHPPYEQYF
J gene: TRBJ2-7; clone size: -; D gene: -; V gene: TRBV18; CDR3 length: 15; CDR3 DNA: TGTGCCGGCCCTACGACTGGCGCGAACGCCTACGAGCAGTACTTC; CDR3 protein: CAGPTTGANAYEQYF
J gene: TRBJ1-4; clone size: -; D gene: TRBD1; V gene: TRBV4-3; CDR3 length: 16; CDR3 DNA: TGCGCCAGCAGCCAAGACGGGGGGACAGGGGCCGAAAAACTGTTTTTT; CDR3 protein: CASSQDGGTGAEKLFF
J gene: TRBJ2-3; clone size: -; D gene: TRBD1; V gene: TRBV27; CDR3 length: 15; CDR3 DNA: TGTGCCAGCAGTGGGACAGAGTTAAGCACAGATACGCAGTATTTT; CDR3 protein: CASSGTELSTDTQYF
J gene: TRBJ2-7; clone size: -; D gene: TRBD1; V gene: TRBV28; CDR3 length: 17; CDR3 DNA: TGTGCCAGCAGCCTCATCCGATTAAGGGACAGGGGGCGCGAGCAGTACTTC; CDR3 protein: CASSLIRLRDRGREQYF
J gene: TRBJ1-2; clone size: -; D gene: -; V gene: TRBV10-2; CDR3 length: 13; CDR3 DNA: TGCGCCAGCAGTGAGGGCAGGGTATATGGCTACACCTTC; CDR3 protein: CASSEGRVYGYTF
J gene: TRBJ2-3; clone size: -; D gene: TRBD2; V gene: TRBV11-2; CDR3 length: 16; CDR3 DNA: TGTGCCAGCAGCTTACGGGCATGGCGGGAGGCAGATACGCAGTATTTT; CDR3 protein: CASSLRAWREADTQYF
J gene: TRBJ2-3; clone size: -; D gene: -; V gene: TRBV18; CDR3 length: 13; CDR3 DNA: TGTGCCAGCTCACCACCGGGTGGAAATACGCAGTATTTT; CDR3 protein: CASSPPGGNTQYF
J gene: TRBJ2-1; clone size: once; D gene: TRBD2; V gene: TRBV7-3; CDR3 length: 15; CDR3 DNA: TGTGCCAGCAGCGCACTAGCGGGGCCCTACAATGAGCAGTTCTTC; CDR3 protein: CASSALAGPYNEQFF
J gene: TRBJ1-1; clone size: -; D gene: -; V gene: TRBV10-3; CDR3 length: 15; CDR3 DNA: TGTGCCATCAGTGAAGGTTTGACGGTGAACACTGAAGCTTTCTTT; CDR3 protein: CAISEGLTVNTEAFF
J gene: TRBJ2-7; clone size: once; D gene: TRBD1; V gene: TRBV11-2; CDR3 length: 15; CDR3 DNA: TGTGCCAGCAGCTCCCCGGACAGGGGAGTTTACGAGCAGTACTTC; CDR3 protein: CASSSPDRGVYEQYF
J gene: TRBJ2-2; clone size: once; D gene: TRBD2; V gene: TRBV5-1; CDR3 length: 16; CDR3 DNA: TGCGCCAGCAGCCCATTGGCCAGCGGGAAGACCGGGGAGCTGTTTTTT; CDR3 protein: CASSPLASGKTGELFF
J gene: TRBJ1-1; clone size: -; D gene: -; V gene: TRBV7-9; CDR3 length: 17; CDR3 DNA: TGTGCCAGCAGCCTCGTCGTGGGCTCAGGGCCGGTGGCTGAAGCTTTCTTT; CDR3 protein: CASSLVVGSGPVAEAFF
J gene: TRBJ2-7; clone size: -; D gene: -; V gene: TRBV9; CDR3 length: 15; CDR3 DNA: TGTGCCAGCAGCGTAAGGGACACCACCTCCTACGAGCAGTACTTC; CDR3 protein: CASSVRDTTSYEQYF
J gene: TRBJ1-4; clone size: -; D gene: -; V gene: TRBV15; CDR3 length: 19; CDR3 DNA: TGTGCCACCAGCAGAGATAGCAGGGCAGGCCTTACAACTAATGAAAAACTGTTTTTT; CDR3 protein: CATSRDSRAGLTTNEKLFF
J gene: TRBJ2-7; clone size: -; D gene: -; V gene: TRBV18; CDR3 length: 14; CDR3 DNA: TGTGCCAGCTCACCCAGGGACTCAGCCTACGAGCAGTACTTC; CDR3 protein: CASSPRDSAYEQYF
J gene: TRBJ2-1; clone size: -; D gene: TRBD1; V gene: TRBV6-1; CDR3 length: 15; CDR3 DNA: TGTGCCAGCAGTGAGAGACAGGGAGTTTGGAATGAGCAGTTCTTC; CDR3 protein: CASSERQGVWNEQFF
J gene: TRBJ2-7; clone size: many; D gene: TRBD1; V gene: TRBV5-1; CDR3 length: 13; CDR3 DNA: TGCGCCAGCAGCCCGGGACAGGGGGTAAGGCAGTACTTC; CDR3 protein: CASSPGQGVRQYF
J gene: TRBJ2-3; clone size: -; D gene: TRBD2; V gene: TRBV6-5; CDR3 length: 15; CDR3 DNA: TGTGCCAGCAGTTACTCAGGACTAGTAGCAGATACGCAGTATTTT; CDR3 protein: CASSYSGLVADTQYF
J gene: TRBJ2-2; clone size: -; D gene: TRBD2; V gene: TRBV5-1; CDR3 length: 16; CDR3 DNA: TGCGCCAGCAGCTTGGTACTCCTAGCGGGAGCCGGGGAGCTGTTTTTT; CDR3 protein: CASSLVLLAGAGELFF
J gene: TRBJ1-2; clone size: -; D gene: TRBD1; V gene: TRBV11-2; CDR3 length: 14; CDR3 DNA: TGTGCCAGCAGACCGGGACAGGGCGGCTATGGCTACACCTTC; CDR3 protein: CASRPGQGGYGYTF
J gene: TRBJ1-3; clone size: -; D gene: -; V gene: TRBV19; CDR3 length: 17; CDR3 DNA: TGTGCCAGTAGTCATTCCCAGCGATCCCTTTCTGGAAACACCATATATTTT; CDR3 protein: CASSHSQRSLSGNTIYF
J gene: TRBJ1-6; clone size: -; D gene: -; V gene: TRBV7-4; CDR3 length: 16; CDR3 DNA: TGTGCCAGCAGCTTAGCACCGCAGGGGATAGATTCACCCCTCCACTTT; CDR3 protein: CASSLAPQGIDSPLHF
J gene: TRBJ2-1; clone size: -; D gene: -; V gene: TRBV27; CDR3 length: 15; CDR3 DNA: TGTGCCAGCTTAATTAGCGGTAGCTCCTACAATGAGCAGTTCTTC; CDR3 protein: CASLISGSSYNEQFF